The 27 T cell receptor beta chains below come from one sample, sequenced in a study of response to subunit inactivated influenza vaccine. TCRdb re-analysed the RT-PCR reads in MiXCR, keeping a single row per CDR3 protein. The data hold hundreds of thousands of distinct CDR3 sequences, with over 11% observed a single time. The sequencing here drew on PBMCs from blood, taken 14 to 15 days before vaccination. These receptor sequences come from a man aged 50 to 59 who received an inactivated influenza vaccine.

This clonotype showed up just a few times. V and J are TRBV18 and TRBJ2-7, with a tentative D call TRBD1 (6 bases). The CDR3 length is 15 residues. Per the germline V gene, CDR1 is KGHSH and CDR2 is LQKENI. V lost 2 bases to trimming and J lost 3 bases, with 14 bases between them. The CDR3 spells CASSPTGRGVYEQYF. The CDR3 DNA follows: TGTGCCAGCTCACCAACAGGGCGAGGGGTCTACGAGCAGTACTTC.

This clonotype was observed a few times. The rearrangement links TRBV20-1 to TRBJ2-5, with D perhaps assigned TRBD1 or TRBD2 (7 bases each). The CDR3 runs 15 residues. Germline values: CDR1 DFQATT, CDR2 SNEGSKA (reference sequence). V lost 6 bases to trimming and J lost 2 bases, with 19 bases between them. The CDR3 protein is CSAPGQGGWQETQYF. In nucleotides, the CDR3 is TGCAGTGCCCCTGGTCAGGGGGGGTGGCAAGAGACCCAGTACTTC.

This clonotype was found a few times. The chain couples TRBV6-2 or TRBV6-3 to TRBJ2-1, with 11 bases that match TRBD2. The CDR3 totals 15 residues. J gave up 5 bases and V 6 bases, and 6 bases lay outside the gene matches. Germline V gene sequence: CDR1 MNHEY, CDR2 SVGEGT. This chain's CDR3 is CASSEGTSGHNEQFF. DNA for the CDR3: TGTGCCAGCAGCGAGGGGACTAGCGGTCACAATGAGCAGTTCTTC.

The chain recombines TRBV12-5 with TRBJ2-5; TRBD1 is a possible D gene (5 bases). With 6 bases removed from V and 7 bases from J, the gap between germline ends came to 18 bases. The CDR3 runs 14 residues. CDR1 is LGHNT and CDR2 is FRNRAP in the germline V gene. The CDR3 is CASGLGPGWGTQYF. The CDR3 nucleotides are TGTGCTAGTGGCCTGGGGCCGGGTTGGGGGACCCAGTACTTC.

This clonotype was counted at least ten times. The rearrangement links TRBV11-2 to TRBJ2-5, with D perhaps TRBD1 or TRBD2 (5 bases each). Germline lookup yields CDR1 SGHAT and CDR2 FQNNGV. Trimming left V 0 bases short and J 0 bases short, with 20 bases between. This CDR3 has 19 residues. The CDR3 loop is CASSLDSGRGRWYQETQYF. The CDR3 DNA reads as TGTGCCAGCAGCTTAGATAGTGGTAGGGGACGGTGGTACCAAGAGACCCAGTACTTC.

The genes are TRBV10-2 and TRBJ2-1; TRBD2 agrees at 7 bases. Germline V lookup: CDR1 WSHSY, CDR2 SAAADI. The V gene end was trimmed by 9 bases and the J gene end by 6 bases; junction bases not matched to a gene: 11. This CDR3 has 14 residues. The CDR3: CARSAGLVTNEQFF. The CDR3 DNA is TGCGCCAGGTCGGCCGGACTAGTGACCAATGAGCAGTTCTTC.

The chain joins TRBV14 to TRBJ1-1; the D is unclear. Deletions cut 3 bases from V and 2 bases from J, with 7 bases between. CDR1 is SGHDN, CDR2 FVKESK, per germline. This CDR3 comprises 13 residues. The CDR3: CASSHLLNTEAFF. The CDR3 bases are TGTGCCAGCAGCCACCTACTTAACACTGAAGCTTTCTTT.

This chain joins TRBV20-1 and TRBJ2-7; D call uncertain. This CDR3 is 12 amino acids long. With 1 base removed from V and 4 bases from J, the gap between germline ends came to 8 bases. The germline gives CDR1 DFQATT, CDR2 SNEGSKA (reference sequence). The CDR3 DNA follows: TGCAGTGCTAGAGGGCAGGTTTACGAGCAGTACTTC. Translation: CSARGQVYEQYF.

The chain couples TRBV27 to TRBJ2-1; TRBD1 matches 7 bases. This CDR3 is 17 amino acids long. V was pared by 5 bases and J by 5 bases, with 15 bases of the junction left unmatched. Germline assignment: CDR1 MNHEY and CDR2 SMNVEV (reference sequence). Here the CDR3 DNA reads TGTGCCAGCAGTCCCACCGACCCGACAGGGTCACACAATGAGCAGTTCTTC. It encodes CASSPTDPTGSHNEQFF.

V usage is TRBV6-2 or TRBV6-3 and J usage is TRBJ2-1; TRBD2 is a possible D gene (5 bases). V dropped 6 bases and J dropped 12 bases, with 15 bases sitting between them. CDR3 length: 12 amino acids. Germline V gene sequence: CDR1 MNHEY, CDR2 SVGEGT. This chain's CDR3 is CASSRTASPQFF. The CDR3 DNA sequence: TGTGCCAGCAGCCGGACTGCCTCCCCGCAGTTCTTC.

The table lists this clonotype with a few counts. The rearrangement uses TRBV12-3 or TRBV12-4 and TRBJ1-2; no clear D gene. The CDR3 consists of 13 residues. The V gene lost 5 bases and the J gene lost 5 bases, with 12 bases spanning the gap. The CDR3, as DNA: TGTGCCAGCAGTGCCCCGTTGAGGTATGGCTACACCTTC. Protein product: CASSAPLRYGYTF.

V and J are TRBV6-1 and TRBJ1-6, with 7 bases fitting TRBD1. V trimming: 4 bases; J trimming: 5 bases; junction bases outside the gene matches: 5. The CDR3 is 15 amino acids. CDR1 MNHNS and CDR2 SASEGT come from the germline V gene. CDR3 in amino acids: CASSARQGHNSPLHF. Written as DNA, the CDR3 is TGTGCCAGCAGTGCAAGACAGGGACATAATTCACCCCTCCACTTT.

V usage is TRBV7-2 and J usage is TRBJ1-4, with D unresolved. Trimming removed 2 bases from V and 5 bases from J, with 12 bases in between. This CDR3 is built from 15 residues. Looked up from germline, CDR1 is SGHTA and CDR2 is FQGNSA. CDR3 protein: CASSLLYGKNEKLFF. CDR3 coding DNA: TGTGCCAGCAGCTTACTTTACGGAAAGAATGAAAAACTGTTTTTT. The variable domain in full, completed from reference TRBV7-2 and TRBJ1-4, reads GAGVSQSPSNKVTEKGKDVELRCDPISGHTALYWYRQSLGQGLEFLIYFQGNSAPDKSGLPSDRFSAERTGGSVSTLTIQRTQQEDSAVYLCASSLLYGKNEKLFFGSGTQLSVL.

The chain has TRBV7-2 and TRBJ2-7, with D perhaps matching TRBD1 (6 bases). Trimming took off 7 bases at V and 5 bases at J, with 15 bases between the two ends. Germline V CDR1 and CDR2: SGHTA, FQGNSA. This CDR3 is 13 amino acids long. The CDR3 here is CASKFWTDHEQYF. DNA of the CDR3: TGTGCCAGCAAATTCTGGACAGACCACGAGCAGTACTTC.

This clonotype was counted between two and nine times. The V call is TRBV10-3, the J call TRBJ2-7, with 8 bases identical to TRBD2. The CDR3 extends over 13 amino acids. Germline loops: CDR1 ENHRY, CDR2 SYGVKD. V lost 10 bases, J lost 3 bases, and 8 bases stayed unmatched. CDR3 coding DNA: TGTGCCACGGGGGGGGGCGGGAACTACGAGCAGTACTTC. As protein: CATGGGGNYEQYF.

This clonotype has only a few counts. This chain uses TRBV2 with TRBJ2-3, with 9 bases aligning to TRBD2. Germline CDR1 and CDR2: SNHLY and FYNNEI. The CDR3 has 19 amino acids. Trimming cost V 6 bases and J 2 bases; bases outside gene matches: 18. CDR3 region: CASRWTPSPTSGNTDTQYF. The CDR3 region has the DNA TGTGCCAGCAGGTGGACCCCTTCCCCGACTAGCGGAAACACAGATACGCAGTATTTT.

The chain has TRBV7-3 and TRBJ2-7; D gene unclear. The CDR3 has 13 amino acids. V was cut by 3 bases and J by 6 bases, with 12 bases left in between. Germline lookup yields CDR1 SGHTA and CDR2 FQGTGA. The CDR3 here is CASSLTPAGEQYF. The CDR3, as DNA: TGTGCCAGCAGCTTGACCCCGGCAGGCGAGCAGTACTTC.

This clonotype was seen more than once but under ten times. The DNA of the CDR3 is TGCAGTGCCCGGACCGGGGGAGGGCCGGGAGATACGCAGTATTTT. Amino acid sequence: CSARTGGGPGDTQYF. The chain uses TRBV20-1 and TRBJ2-3, with 7 bases matching TRBD2. V shed 6 bases and J 5 bases; nucleotides not matched to a gene: 14. CDR3 length equals 15 residues. Germline lookup yields CDR1 DFQATT and CDR2 SNEGSKA (reference sequence).

There are a few counts of this clonotype. The chain uses TRBV3-1 and TRBJ2-2; D may be TRBD1 (5 bases). Trimming removed 8 bases at V and 6 bases at J, with 16 bases between. Germline values: CDR1 LGHDT, CDR2 YNNKEL (reference sequence). The CDR3 is 14 amino acids. CDR3 coding DNA: TGTGCCAGCTGCTCAGGGTTACGCGCCGGGGAGCTGTTTTTT. It is translated as CASCSGLRAGELFF.

The rearrangement links TRBV18 to TRBJ2-1; D is ambiguous. Trimming took off 1 base at V and 4 bases at J, with 11 bases between the two ends. The germline V gene encodes CDR1 KGHSH and CDR2 LQKENI. The CDR3 runs to 15 residues. CDR3 in amino acids: CASSPRPDFYNEQFF. DNA for the CDR3: TGTGCCAGCTCACCACGTCCAGACTTTTACAATGAGCAGTTCTTC.

This clonotype was picked up a small number of times. The rearrangement uses TRBV6-5 and TRBJ1-5, with 12 bases matching TRBD1. This CDR3 comprises 19 residues. Unmatched junction bases numbered 7, after V lost 1 base and J lost 0 bases. Per the germline V gene, CDR1 is MNHEY and CDR2 is SVGAGI. CDR3 nucleotide sequence: TGTGCCAGCAGTTACTATGGGACAGGGGGCCTCGGTAGCAATCAGCCCCAGCATTTT. Encoded protein: CASSYYGTGGLGSNQPQHF.

This clonotype has ten or more counts. The chain uses TRBV11-2 and TRBJ1-1; tentative D call: TRBD1 (5 bases). The CDR3 length is 16 residues. The germline gives CDR1 SGHAT, CDR2 FQNNGV. The V gene lost 1 base and the J gene lost 0 bases, with 12 bases spanning the gap. CDR3 nucleotides: TGTGCCAGCAGCTTAGGTGGGGGATACATGAACACTGAAGCTTTCTTT. Amino acids: CASSLGGGYMNTEAFF. Based on the CDR3 plus reference TRBV11-2 and TRBJ1-1, the full variable domain is EAGVAQSPRYKIIEKRQSVAFWCNPISGHATLYWYQQILGQGPKLLIQFQNNGVVDDSQLPKDRFSAERLKGVDSTLKIQPAKLEDSAVYLCASSLGGGYMNTEAFFGQGTRLTVV.

The chain recombines TRBV7-3 with TRBJ2-7; 11 bases agree with TRBD2. Trimming cost V 5 bases and J 3 bases; bases outside gene matches: 6. Germline-derived CDR1 and CDR2 are SGHTA and FQGTGA. The CDR3 covers 15 residues. The CDR3 nucleotides are TGTGCCAGCAGCAGGGGACTAGCGGCTGGCTACGAGCAGTACTTC. This sequence encodes CASSRGLAAGYEQYF.

This clonotype has more than one count but fewer than ten. The chain links TRBV20-1 to TRBJ2-7; TRBD1 matches 9 bases. Germline lookup yields CDR1 DFQATT and CDR2 SNEGSKA (reference sequence). The CDR3 is 13 residues long. The ends lost 1 base at V and 4 bases at J; junction bases unmatched: 2. CDR3 coding DNA: TGCAGTGCTAGAGCCGGGACAGGGTACGAGCAGTACTTC. It codes for CSARAGTGYEQYF.

This clonotype was counted a few times. The chain carries TRBV3-1 and TRBJ1-1; D is ambiguous. CDR3 size: 14 residues. Per germline, CDR1 LGHDT and CDR2 YNNKEL (reference sequence). V gave up 5 bases and J gave up 0 bases, with 10 bases separating them. The chain's CDR3 is CASSARSMNTEAFF. CDR3 sequence (DNA): TGTGCCAGCAGCGCCAGGAGCATGAACACTGAAGCTTTCTTT.

This clonotype occurred a few times. Written as DNA, the CDR3 is TGTGCCAGCAGTGACCGGACAGGGTTGGAAAAACTGTTTTTT. It yields the protein CASSDRTGLEKLFF. The chain combines TRBV28 with TRBJ1-4; 8 nucleotides agree with TRBD1. CDR1 MDHEN and CDR2 SYDVKM come from the germline V gene. This CDR3 contains 14 residues. V shed 5 bases, J shed 8 bases, and the junction held 7 bases outside the gene matches. The full variable domain, with the rest looked up from reference TRBV28 and TRBJ1-4, is DVKVTQSSRYLVKRTGEKVFLECVQDMDHENMFWYRQDPGLGLRLIYFSYDVKMKEKGDIPEGYSVSREKKERFSLILESASTNQTSMYLCASSDRTGLEKLFFGSGTQLSVL.

This clonotype has only a few counts. The V and J genes are TRBV20-1 and TRBJ2-3; D might be TRBD2 (6 bases). Deletions cut 2 bases from V and 5 bases from J, with 23 bases between. The germline V gene has CDR1 DFQATT and CDR2 SNEGSKA (reference sequence). The CDR3 runs to 17 residues. In nucleotides, the CDR3 is TGCAGTGCTAGAACTCAAGAGAGGATGACGGGAGAAGATACGCAGTATTTT. It encodes CSARTQERMTGEDTQYF.